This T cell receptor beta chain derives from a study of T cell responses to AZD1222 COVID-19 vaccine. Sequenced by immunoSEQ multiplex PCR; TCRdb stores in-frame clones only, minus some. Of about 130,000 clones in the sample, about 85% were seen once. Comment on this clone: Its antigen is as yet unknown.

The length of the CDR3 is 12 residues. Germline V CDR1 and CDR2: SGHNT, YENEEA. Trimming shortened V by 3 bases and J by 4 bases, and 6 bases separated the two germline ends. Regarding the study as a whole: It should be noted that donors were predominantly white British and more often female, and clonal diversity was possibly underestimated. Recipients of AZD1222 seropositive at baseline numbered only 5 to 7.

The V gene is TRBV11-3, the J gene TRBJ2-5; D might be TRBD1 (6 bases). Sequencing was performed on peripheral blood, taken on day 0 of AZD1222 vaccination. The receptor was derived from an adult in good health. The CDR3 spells CASSFRGETQYF. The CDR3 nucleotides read TGTGCCAGCAGCTTCAGGGGAGAGACCCAGTACTTC.